This TCR beta chain was sequenced for a study of cytomegalovirus exposure and HLA in healthy donors (dated by TCRdb to 2016 to 2017). Looking at the study overall: According to an earlier analysis of 550 to 700 of the donors, about 179 million T cells yielded 90 million to 130 million unique TCR beta sequences and about 280 Gb of sequence data. An early release covering 550 to 650 HLA-typed donors comprised about 290 gigabases of sequencing data and around 86 million unique TCR sequences. The genetic ancestry cluster associated with self-reported Caucasian donors included roughly four fifths of the roughly 390 genotyped donors. The study was designed to test whether signatures of past pathogen exposure could be identified by cataloging public T cell receptors. The study profiled the T cell repertoires of about 720 subjects by immunosequencing and related them to cytomegalovirus serostatus. In addition to the first cohort of around 670 subjects, a separate validation cohort of 120 different subjects was used. The study combined high-throughput TCR immunosequencing, statistical association of individual TCRs with disease status, and machine learning to predict cytomegalovirus infection status. A later analysis re-examined previously published TCR beta repertoires from roughly 720 donors and added high-resolution HLA genotyping to investigate patterns of TCR occurrence. Rather than using new phenotypic data, the later analysis identified candidate immune exposures from TCR beta sequences and from how often those sequences occurred across donors. To decide whether each TCR beta V gene segment behaved as functional or pseudogenic, an earlier analysis of some 540 of the donors relied on high-throughput TCR beta sequencing. Alongside the repertoire data, information on donor age, sex, ethnicity and CMV serostatus was compiled. A later genetic analysis used genome-wide SNP genotypes for about 65% of the roughly 700 donors, treating that subset as a discovery cohort. All discovery cohort repertoires had been generated using a single sequencing platform. HLA typing included class I and class II loci at four-digit resolution. Typing coverage varied by locus: about 620-630 donors for A, B, C, DRB1 and DQB1; roughly 520 for DQA1; around 610 for DPA1; 450 to 480 for DPB1. Because of strong linkage in the cohort, five DR-DQ haplotypes were treated as single units for association and clustering. Across some 400 genotyped donors of the cohort, an average of about 220,000 unique TCR beta nucleotide sequences per donor were sequenced, and roughly a sixth of those sequences were non-productive. Here is what the overall study found, with its caveats: The presence/absence analyses assumed that sequencing depth was roughly uniform across donors, and that assumption may not be true. In the study, approximately 160 TCR beta chains were listed as associated with cytomegalovirus. Strong co-occurrence of HLA alleles, especially DR and DQ, made assigning TCR associations to individual alleles difficult. A further reported finding was that TCR beta sequences accurately predicted the HLA-A and HLA-B alleles for most subjects in the first cohort. The classifier was reported to diagnose cytomegalovirus status with high specificity and sensitivity in both the original cohort and the validation cohort. Most CMV-associated TCR beta chains appeared to be HLA-restricted in a later analysis, and the HLA associations seemed to be driven largely by CMV exposure. For the cohort, immune exposure information was limited to CMV serostatus. A few of the identified cytomegalovirus-associated TCR beta chains were confirmed in vitro to be specific for cytomegalovirus antigens. Because HLA typing was missing for some donors at each locus, association tests included only the typed subset. The authors suggested that the approach could potentially be extended to other disease states and immunological phenotypes. A cluster of highly shared sequence variants was judged likely to represent a technical artifact of the sequencing pipeline. Some IMGT-functional V segments, including TRBV6-2 and TRBV6-3, could not be told apart with the 87-base-pair reads, so those segments were excluded. This cohort had only TCR beta chains sequenced, and the lack of alpha or paired-chain data limited which features could be detected. An association between a missense DCLRE1C variant and V-gene and J-gene trimming of TCR beta chains was found in a later genetic analysis and replicated in an independent cohort. At a false discovery rate of 0.05, a later analysis linked under 20,000 TCR beta sequences to specific HLA alleles. Linkage disequilibrium might explain the correlated functional status among segregating V segments, but an unknown experimental factor could not be excluded. In a later analysis, several top co-occurrence clusters were reported to appear linked to parvovirus B19, influenza, CMV and Epstein-Barr virus. Because counts were too low, fewer than 20 rarely observed V segments, including chromosome 9 orphons, were excluded from the earlier analysis of a few hundred of the donors. Most TCR sequences were seen in very few donors, while some public TCRs were found in many individuals. Broadly in line with IMGT annotations, most TCR beta V segments showed up in productive rearrangements about 87% or about 30% of the time in an earlier analysis of several hundred of the donors. According to a later genetic analysis, donors in an Asian-associated ancestry cluster had fewer N-insertions in productive TCRs than the approximately 630-donor mean. In a later analysis, HLA-associated TCR beta chains showed more clonal expansion and lower generation probabilities than non-associated chains that were equally common. In a later analysis, TCR association rates were found to vary across HLA loci, with the most associated TCRs seen for DRB1 alleles and the fewest for HLA-C alleles.

The receptor library was made with the immunoSEQ multiplex PCR assay. The multiplex PCR relied on a mix of 60 forward primers for TCR Vbeta segments and 13 reverse primers for TCR Jbeta segments. A multiplex PCR assay on genomic DNA amplified the CDR3 region of rearranged TCR beta genes. On the Illumina HiSeq System, the amplified TCR beta libraries were sequenced as 87-base-pair reads. In the paper's pipeline: A later analysis tallied some 79 million unique TCR beta chains across the 600 to 700 repertoires, and some 10 million of those chains were shared by two or more donors. Raw reads were error-corrected and collapsed into unique sequences by a nearest-neighbor algorithm in which closely related sequences were merged to remove PCR and sequencing errors. Alignment of CDR3 sequences to IMGT reference sequences was used to assign V, D and J gene segments. Each retained sequence needed at least a six-nucleotide match to both a V gene segment and a J gene segment. Rearrangements were classified as productive when the CDR3 lacked stop codons and remained in frame with V and J, and all other rearrangements were classified as non-productive. Following IMGT convention, CDR3 was defined as the stretch from the second conserved V-encoded cysteine to the conserved J-encoded phenylalanine. Sequences without an unambiguous match to a single V gene segment were excluded from the earlier analysis of about 640 of the donors. An earlier analysis of roughly 590 of the donors called V segments functional above 56.7% productive rearrangements and segregating when the between-donor standard deviation exceeded 5%. A statistical classification framework was built for diagnosing cytomegalovirus status from the catalog of TCR beta chain sequences. A later analysis assigned V and J genes by comparing TCR nucleotide sequences with IMGT/GENE-DB human TR gene sequences. In a later analysis, CDR3 sequences and most-parsimonious VDJ recombination scenarios were assigned using the TCRdist pipeline. In a later analysis, each TCR beta chain was defined by its CDR3 amino acid sequence together with its V-gene family, and reads without a unique V-gene family were excluded. As a way to deal with suspected cross-contamination and a sequencing artifact, a later analysis dropped 640 or so nucleotide sequences that were highly shared and had low generation probability. In a later analysis, a clonal expansion index for each public chain was calculated from normalized within-repertoire ranks of inferred template counts. A later analysis computed generation probabilities with a VDJ recombination model fitted to out-of-frame rearrangements, and checked the results against IGoR. Hypergeometric tests were used in a later analysis to score TCR-TCR, TCR-HLA and TCR-CMV co-occurrence, with a repertoire-size bias correction applied to the TCR pairs. A later analysis estimated false discovery rates by permuting HLA or CMV assignments 20 times. A later analysis grouped co-occurring TCRs with DBSCAN, adding TCRdist sequence similarity when clustering within HLA-allele-positive subsets. For co-occurrence clustering, repertoires with fewer than 30,000 or more than 120,000 public chains were excluded, along with 4 to 6 repertoires with anomalous nucleotide sharing. TCRdb re-hosts the immuneACCESS table, in-frame sequences only. Its copies lack some clones; in the studies checked, an unresolved V gene accounts for under half of them, and the cause for the rest is not known. The DNA gave D and trimming, while V, J and clone size come from that table. This sample is represented by around 130,000 clones; around four fifths of them were singletons. 1.2% of the sample is in the top ten clones.

The cohort was made up of approximately 670 healthy bone marrow donors. At the time of sampling, every cohort member was nominally healthy, though immune exposures that went unrecorded were likely present. The donor was CMV seronegative and was included in the group of several hundred seronegative cohort members. A peripheral blood sample was collected from each donor, and TCR beta sequencing was performed on peripheral blood mononuclear cells. The Qiagen DNeasy Blood Extraction Kit was used to extract genomic DNA from the blood cell samples. From a lookup of the germline V gene, CDR1 and CDR2 are MDHEN and SYDVKM. There are 12 amino acids in the CDR3, from cysteine to phenylalanine inclusive. Just the 36-base CDR3 DNA is kept, in frame starting at base 1. For this chain, trimming is 6 bases at the V end and 6 bases at the J end, and the number of junction bases without a gene match is 3. In the case of this clone: The clone's antigen remains unknown. No much larger clone exists at a distance of one base, and base qualities are not known.

The source of this sequence is a boy aged 5-17 years in good health and CMV-seronegative. The source material was PBMCs. The V and J genes are TRBV28 and TRBJ2-7; 9 bases in the junction line up with TRBD1. Read as DNA, the sequence is TGTGCCAGCAGATACAGGGGGCGCGAGCAGTACTTC. It translates to CASRYRGREQYF.